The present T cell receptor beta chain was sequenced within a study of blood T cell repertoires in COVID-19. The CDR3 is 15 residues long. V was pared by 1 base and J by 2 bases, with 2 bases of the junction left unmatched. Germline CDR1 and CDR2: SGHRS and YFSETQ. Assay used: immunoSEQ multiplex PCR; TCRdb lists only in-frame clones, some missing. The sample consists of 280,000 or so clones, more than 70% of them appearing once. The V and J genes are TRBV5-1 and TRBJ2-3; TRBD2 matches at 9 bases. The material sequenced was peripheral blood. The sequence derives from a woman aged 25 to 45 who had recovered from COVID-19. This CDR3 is CASSLSSGATDTQYF. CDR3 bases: TGCGCCAGCAGCTTGTCTAGCGGGGCCACAGATACGCAGTATTTT.